This is a list of T cell receptor beta chains from one sample in a study of cytomegalovirus exposure and HLA in healthy donors. Repertoires were generated with immunoSEQ multiplex PCR, while TCRdb's copy carries only in-frame clones and drops some. This repertoire shows approximately 160,000 clones, about 90% found once; its top ten account for about 2.9%. Input material: PBMCs. The receptors derive from a woman between 18 and 29 years old in good health and CMV-seropositive. Each CDR3 is given with its conserved first and last residue. D genes are given only for firm matches. The size of a clone is reported for some rows only, either as once, few or many, or as a class for expanded clones.

>TRBV5-1|TRBJ2-7|TRBD1|once
CASSSGTGFYEQYF
TGCGCCAGCAGCTCCGGGACAGGGTTCTACGAGCAGTACTTC
>TRBV11-1|TRBJ2-5|TRBD2|NA
CASSFTSGAGETQYF
TGTGCCAGCAGCTTCACTAGCGGGGCAGGAGAGACCCAGTACTTC
>TRBV9|TRBJ2-5|NA|NA
CASSGPGGWETQYF
TGTGCCAGCAGCGGTCCTGGAGGATGGGAGACCCAGTACTTC
>TRBV6-6|TRBJ1-2|NA|NA
CASSLEVGRYGYTF
TGTGCCAGCAGTCTCGAGGTTGGGAGGTATGGCTACACCTTC
>TRBV4-3|TRBJ2-3|NA|once
CASSQDTTGHTQYF
TGCGCCAGCAGCCAGGATACCACAGGGCATACGCAGTATTTT
>TRBV10-3|TRBJ2-3|TRBD2|NA
CAISDSSGIGADTQYF
TGTGCCATCAGTGACTCCAGCGGGATCGGGGCAGATACGCAGTATTTT
>TRBV5-8|TRBJ2-3|TRBD1|NA
CASSFGQGKQYF
TGTGCCAGCAGCTTCGGACAGGGCAAGCAGTATTTT
>TRBV25-1|TRBJ1-2|TRBD1|NA
CASSAGGAGTGRVGGYTF
TGTGCCAGCAGTGCAGGTGGTGCCGGGACAGGGAGAGTGGGAGGCTACACCTTC
>TRBV29-1|TRBJ1-3|NA|NA
CSAESTGGNTIYF
TGCAGCGCCGAAAGTACAGGGGGAAACACCATATATTTT
>TRBV6-5|TRBJ1-2|NA|NA
CASSYSVEDFGYTF
TGTGCCAGCAGTTACTCGGTAGAGGACTTTGGCTACACCTTC
>TRBV28|TRBJ2-1|NA|NA
CASIPGGSYNEQFF
TGTGCCAGCATCCCCGGCGGCTCTTACAATGAGCAGTTCTTC
>TRBV4-1|TRBJ1-1|NA|NA
CASSPDRKFMNTEAFF
TGCGCCAGCAGCCCGGACAGAAAATTCATGAACACTGAAGCTTTCTTT
>TRBV7-9|TRBJ1-2|NA|NA
CASSFGGHYGYTF
TGTGCCAGCAGCTTCGGGGGGCACTATGGCTACACCTTC
>TRBV30|TRBJ2-1|TRBD1|once
CAWSPMDREREQFF
TGTGCCTGGAGTCCAATGGACAGGGAACGTGAGCAGTTCTTC
>TRBV2|TRBJ1-6|NA|NA
CASSVDNSPLHF
TGTGCCAGCAGTGTAGATAATTCACCCCTCCACTTT
>TRBV28|TRBJ1-1|TRBD1|NA
CASSFGTGGANTEAFF
TGTGCCAGCAGCTTCGGGACAGGGGGCGCGAACACTGAAGCTTTCTTT
>TRBV19|TRBJ1-6|NA|NA
CASSKPGHDYNSPLHF
TGTGCCAGTAGCAAACCGGGACACGATTATAATTCACCCCTCCACTTT
>TRBV9|TRBJ1-6|NA|NA
CASSAGQSSYNSPLHF
TGTGCCAGCAGCGCAGGACAGAGCTCCTATAATTCACCCCTCCACTTT
>TRBV19|TRBJ2-2|TRBD2|NA
CASSREGLAGVTGELFF
TGTGCCAGTAGTCGGGAGGGACTAGCGGGAGTCACCGGGGAGCTGTTTTTT
>TRBV5-1|TRBJ2-1|NA|NA
CASSLQSTLGNEQFF
TGCGCCAGCAGTCTTCAGAGCACCCTAGGCAATGAGCAGTTCTTC
>TRBV7-6|TRBJ2-3|NA|NA
CASSSQGSSTDTQYF
TGTGCCAGCAGCTCCCAGGGAAGCAGCACAGATACACAGTATTTT
>TRBV27|TRBJ1-2|TRBD1|NA
CASSLAYRDRNGYTF
TGTGCCAGCAGTCTCGCTTACCGGGACAGAAATGGCTACACCTTC
>TRBV11-2|TRBJ1-1|TRBD1|NA
CASSADRGFEAFF
TGTGCCAGCAGCGCGGACAGGGGGTTTGAAGCTTTCTTT
>TRBV5-4|TRBJ2-3|TRBD2|NA
CASSFGVAGVNTDTQYF
TGTGCCAGCAGCTTTGGGGTAGCGGGGGTGAACACAGATACGCAGTATTTT
>TRBV25-1|TRBJ1-2|TRBD1|NA
CASSAGTGYGYTF
TGTGCCAGCAGCGCCGGGACAGGCTATGGCTACACCTTC
>TRBV2|TRBJ2-5|NA|NA
CASHRLENQETQYF
TGTGCCAGCCACCGACTAGAAAACCAAGAGACCCAGTACTTC
>TRBV5-1|TRBJ2-2|TRBD2|NA
CASSLRTSVAGELFF
TGCGCCAGCAGCTTAAGGACTAGTGTAGCAGGGGAGCTGTTTTTT
>TRBV4-2|TRBJ1-2|TRBD1|NA
CASSLNDRGDYGYTF
TGTGCCAGCAGCCTGAATGACAGGGGGGACTATGGCTACACCTTC
>TRBV9|TRBJ1-1|NA|NA
CASRPGGREAFF
TGTGCCAGCAGACCCGGGGGTCGAGAAGCTTTCTTT
>TRBV6-5|TRBJ2-1|TRBD2|NA
CASSLAAGNEQFF
TGTGCCAGCAGCCTAGCAGCGGGGAATGAGCAGTTCTTC
>TRBV2|TRBJ2-3|TRBD2|NA
CASRFTSGGAHTDTQYF
TGTGCCAGCAGGTTTACTAGCGGGGGGGCTCATACAGATACGCAGTATTTT